Listed below are T cell receptor beta chains from one sample, sequenced in a study of regulatory T cells in long-lasting Graves disease. One entry per CDR3 protein results from TCRdb running MiXCR on the multiplex PCR reads. The repertoire holds some 250,000 distinct CDR3 sequences, more than 15% seen once, with 11% to 15% in the top ten. This sample was shared with a second study, whose subject was T cells in Graves' hyperthyroidism and ophthalmopathy.

The sample consisted of peripheral blood mononuclear cells (PBMCs), taken at new diagnosis, from a patient treated with antithyroid drugs. The receptors originated from a young woman with Graves disease. CDR3s include the opening cysteine and the closing phenylalanine or tryptophan. A D gene is named only where the DNA matches it firmly. Size tells how often a clone was seen (once, few, many) or the class of an expanded clone, and some rows leave it out.

abundance	v_gene	j_gene	d_gene	CDR3aa	CDR3nt
many	TRBV7-3	TRBJ1-1	.	CASSNGLNTEAFF	TGTGCCAGCAGCAACGGGTTGAACACTGAAGCTTTCTTT
.	TRBV19	TRBJ2-1	.	CASSMTIRWVYNEQFF	TGTGCCAGTAGTATGACTATCCGGTGGGTATACAATGAGCAGTTCTTC
.	TRBV12-3/TRBV12-4	TRBJ2-7	TRBD2	CASSFQLSGKGEQYF	TGTGCCAGCAGCTTCCAACTTAGCGGGAAAGGCGAGCAGTACTTC
many	TRBV7-7	TRBJ2-3	.	CASSFSTATEDTQYF	TGTGCTAGCAGCTTTTCGACGGCCACGGAGGATACGCAGTATTTT
many	TRBV12-3/TRBV12-4	TRBJ2-2	.	CASSLGTGELFF	TGTGCCAGCAGCTTGGGCACCGGGGAGCTGTTTTTT
many	TRBV5-6	TRBJ1-5	TRBD1	CASSLYQGEGQPQHF	TGTGCCAGCAGCTTGTACCAGGGGGAAGGTCAGCCCCAGCATTTT
many	TRBV6-1	TRBJ1-4	.	CASSEDNSNEKLFF	TGTGCCAGCAGTGAGGATAACTCTAATGAAAAACTGTTTTTT
.	TRBV5-1	TRBJ2-5	.	CASSLELETQYF	TGCGCCAGCAGCTTGGAGTTAGAGACCCAGTACTTC
few	TRBV29-1	TRBJ1-2	TRBD1	CSVVGGGQTYGYTF	TGCAGCGTTGTGGGGGGGGGACAGACTTATGGCTACACCTTC
many	TRBV6-2/TRBV6-3	TRBJ2-1	.	CASSYQGTRGNEQFF	TGTGCCAGCAGTTACCAGGGGACAAGAGGGAATGAGCAGTTCTTC
many	TRBV27	TRBJ2-3	TRBD2	CASSLSPLAGMSTDTQYF	TGTGCCAGCAGTTTATCCCCGCTAGCGGGGATGAGCACAGATACGCAGTATTTT
many	TRBV11-2	TRBJ1-2	.	CASSLVGGANMIDYGYTF	TGTGCCAGCAGCTTAGTGGGGGGGGCGAACATGATCGACTATGGCTACACCTTC
few	TRBV18	TRBJ1-1	TRBD1	CASSPRAGGMNTEAFF	TGTGCCAGCTCACCAAGAGCAGGGGGTATGAACACTGAAGCTTTCTTT
many	TRBV4-2	TRBJ2-2	TRBD2	CASSPEGLADRRSTGELFF	TGTGCCAGCAGCCCCGAGGGGCTAGCGGACCGACGGAGCACCGGGGAGCTGTTTTTT
many	TRBV7-9	TRBJ2-5	.	CASSLMGDGTQYF	TGTGCCAGCAGCTTAATGGGGGACGGGACCCAGTACTTC
.	TRBV18	TRBJ2-1	.	CASSPPRASSSYNEQFF	TGTGCCAGCTCACCCCCCAGGGCCTCGAGCTCCTACAATGAGCAGTTCTTC
few	TRBV10-3	TRBJ2-7	TRBD1	CAISEIWTGDTYEQYF	TGTGCCATCAGTGAGATATGGACAGGGGACACCTACGAGCAGTACTTC
many	TRBV5-1	TRBJ2-3	TRBD2	CASSSTSTSTDTQYF	TGCGCCAGCAGCTCGACTAGCACTAGCACAGATACGCAGTATTTT
many	TRBV20-1	TRBJ1-2	TRBD1	CSARDRGTVGGGYTF	TGCAGTGCTAGAGATCGGGGGACAGTTGGGGGTGGCTACACCTTC
many	TRBV7-2	TRBJ1-1	.	CASKKPRGDTEAFF	TGTGCCAGCAAAAAACCCCGGGGGGACACTGAAGCTTTCTTT
many	TRBV6-1	TRBJ1-1	.	CASSPRQPNTEAFF	TGTGCCAGCAGCCCTCGACAGCCGAACACTGAAGCTTTCTTT
.	TRBV6-1	TRBJ2-2	TRBD2	CASSPHPGLPNTGELFF	TGTGCCAGCAGTCCCCACCCGGGACTACCGAACACCGGGGAGCTGTTTTTT